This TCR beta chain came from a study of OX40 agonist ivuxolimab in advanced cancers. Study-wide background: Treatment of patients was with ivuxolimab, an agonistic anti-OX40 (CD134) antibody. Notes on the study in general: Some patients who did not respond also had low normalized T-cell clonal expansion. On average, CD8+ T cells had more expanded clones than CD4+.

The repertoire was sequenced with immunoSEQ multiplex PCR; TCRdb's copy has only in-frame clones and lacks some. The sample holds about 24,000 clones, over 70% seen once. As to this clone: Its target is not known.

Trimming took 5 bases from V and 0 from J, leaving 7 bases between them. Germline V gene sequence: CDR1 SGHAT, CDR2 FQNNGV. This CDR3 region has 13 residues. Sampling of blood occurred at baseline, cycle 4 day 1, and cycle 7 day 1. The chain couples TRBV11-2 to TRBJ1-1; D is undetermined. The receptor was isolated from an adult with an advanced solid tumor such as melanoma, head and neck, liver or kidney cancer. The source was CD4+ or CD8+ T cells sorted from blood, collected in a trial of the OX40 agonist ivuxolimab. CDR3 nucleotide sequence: TGTGCCAGCAGCCCCTCAGTGAACACTGAAGCTTTCTTT. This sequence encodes CASSPSVNTEAFF.